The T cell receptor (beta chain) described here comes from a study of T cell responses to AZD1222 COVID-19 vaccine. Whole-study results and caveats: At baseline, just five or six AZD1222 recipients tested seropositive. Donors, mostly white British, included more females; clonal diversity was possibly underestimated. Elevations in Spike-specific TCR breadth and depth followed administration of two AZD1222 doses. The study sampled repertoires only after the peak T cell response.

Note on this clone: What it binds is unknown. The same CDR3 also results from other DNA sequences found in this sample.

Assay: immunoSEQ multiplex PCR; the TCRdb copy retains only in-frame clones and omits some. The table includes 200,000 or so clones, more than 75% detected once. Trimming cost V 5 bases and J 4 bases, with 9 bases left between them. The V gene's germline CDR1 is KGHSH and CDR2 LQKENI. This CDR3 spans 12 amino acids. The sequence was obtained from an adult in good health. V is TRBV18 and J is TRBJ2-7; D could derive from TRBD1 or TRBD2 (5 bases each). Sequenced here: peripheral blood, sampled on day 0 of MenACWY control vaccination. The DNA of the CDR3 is TGTGCCAGCTCATCGGGACCTTACGAGCAGTACTTC. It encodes CASSSGPYEQYF.